This T cell receptor beta chain derives from a study of radiotherapy plus CTLA-4 blockade in lung cancer. At the level of the study: Disease control was present in 30% to 40% of patients, and objective responses in more than 15%. Study-wide findings and caveats: Response was reportedly best predicted by early blood T cell clone dynamics, with interferon-beta. Researchers report tumor-derived TCR clones expanding in blood after radiotherapy plus ipilimumab.

On this clone: The antigen remains unidentified.

CDR1 is ENHRY, CDR2 SYGVKD, per germline. This CDR3 has 16 residues. The V segment lost 6 bases and the J segment 0 bases; nucleotides outside the gene matches: 10. Patients had chemo-refractory metastatic non-small-cell lung cancer and received focal radiation plus CTLA-4 blockade that used ipilimumab. Using immunoSEQ multiplex PCR, the repertoire was profiled, and TCRdb retains in-frame clones only, with some absent. The data show 50,000 to 60,000 clones, under 80% seen once. This TCR was recovered from a human donor with non-small cell lung cancer who had a complete response to radiotherapy plus ipilimumab. This rearrangement joins TRBV10-3 to TRBJ1-2; 7 bases line up with TRBD1. Here the sequenced sample was peripheral blood, taken from a patient treated with radiotherapy plus ipilimumab. CDR3 in DNA: TGTGCCATCAGGGTAACCGGGACAGAGTCTAACTATGGCTACACCTTC. It yields the protein CAIRVTGTESNYGYTF.